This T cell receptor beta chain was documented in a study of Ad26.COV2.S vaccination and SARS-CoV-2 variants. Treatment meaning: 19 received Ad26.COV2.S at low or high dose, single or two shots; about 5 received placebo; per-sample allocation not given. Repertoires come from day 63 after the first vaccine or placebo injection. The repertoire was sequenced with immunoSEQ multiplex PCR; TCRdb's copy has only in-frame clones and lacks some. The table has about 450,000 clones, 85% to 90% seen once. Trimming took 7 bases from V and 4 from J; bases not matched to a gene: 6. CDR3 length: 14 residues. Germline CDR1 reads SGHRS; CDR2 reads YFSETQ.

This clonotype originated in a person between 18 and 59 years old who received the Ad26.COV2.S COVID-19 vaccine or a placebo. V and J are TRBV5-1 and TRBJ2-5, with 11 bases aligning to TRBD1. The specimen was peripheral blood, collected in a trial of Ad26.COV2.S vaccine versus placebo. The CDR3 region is CASLPGQGGETQYF. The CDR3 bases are TGCGCCAGCTTACCGGGACAGGGGGGAGAGACCCAGTACTTC.